This T cell receptor (beta chain) was profiled in a study of cytomegalovirus exposure and HLA in healthy donors. Study context: Falling in the Caucasian-associated ancestry cluster were about four fifths of under 500 genotyped donors.

The germline V gene encodes CDR1 MNHEY and CDR2 SVGAGI. V was clipped by 6 bases and J by 5 bases; unmatched bases: 9. CDR3 length: 15 residues. PCR was performed using 60 Vbeta and 13 Jbeta primers. Only in-frame clones appear in the TCRdb table, and some are missing; sequencing was by immunoSEQ multiplex PCR. Of approximately 130,000 clones in the sample, roughly 82% were seen once. Material for sequencing was PBMCs. This sequence was found in a boy aged 5-17 years in good health and CMV-seronegative. The chain couples TRBV6-5 to TRBJ2-2, with TRBD1 matching 7 bases. CDR3 sequence: CASREQGQSTGELFF. The CDR3 DNA reads TGTGCCAGCAGGGAACAGGGACAGAGTACCGGGGAGCTGTTTTTT.